These 16 T cell receptor beta chains share one sample of origin, sequenced in a study of cytomegalovirus exposure and HLA in healthy donors. In the PCR, 60 Vbeta and 13 Jbeta primers were used. Clones were read by immunoSEQ multiplex PCR, and TCRdb kept only the in-frame ones, dropping some. The sample gives about 130,000 clones, 70% to 85% of which show up once; over 1% is in the top ten. Specimen: PBMCs. The receptors derive from a boy under 18 in good health and CMV-seronegative.

This clone was counted between two and nine times. Other DNA sequences of this sample code for an identical CDR3. The J gene is TRBJ2-1, the V gene TRBV30; 10 bases fit TRBD2. The germline gives CDR1 GTSNPN, CDR2 SVGIG (reference sequence). V shed 7 bases, J shed 4 bases, and the junction held 1 base outside the gene matches. The CDR3 has 12 residues. The CDR3 sequence: CASSGGYNEQFF. In nucleotides, the CDR3 is TGTGCCTCTAGCGGGGGTTACAATGAGCAGTTCTTC.

The V gene is TRBV4-2, the J gene TRBJ1-2; D ambiguous. CDR3 length equals 14 residues. Germline lookup yields CDR1 LGHNA and CDR2 YNFKEQ. V shed 0 bases and J shed 3 bases, with 8 bases lying between them. CDR3: CASSQDMNYYGYTF. The CDR3 region has the DNA TGTGCCAGCAGCCAAGATATGAACTACTATGGCTACACCTTC.

This CDR3 is CASSWRGRDEKLFF. The CDR3 DNA is TGCGCCAGCAGCTGGAGAGGGCGGGATGAAAAACTGTTTTTT. This chain links TRBV5-1 with TRBJ1-4; no reliable D call. The V end was cut by 3 bases, the J end by 6 bases, with 12 bases between. The CDR3 is made up of 14 amino acids. CDR1 and CDR2 from the germline V gene are SGHRS and YFSETQ.

This chain connects TRBV4-1 to TRBJ1-1, with D unresolved. Trimming cost V 0 bases and J 4 bases, with 12 bases left between them. CDR1 MGHRA and CDR2 YSYEKL come from the germline V gene. The CDR3 runs to 15 residues. The DNA of the CDR3 is TGCGCCAGCAGCCAAGAGCCCCGGGTCGGCACTGAAGCTTTCTTT. It specifies CASSQEPRVGTEAFF.

This chain uses TRBV13 with TRBJ2-4; no reliable D call. Germline V gene data show CDR1 as PRHDT and CDR2 as FYEKMQ (reference sequence). V lost 4 bases, J lost 0 bases, and 10 bases lay in between. This CDR3 spans 15 amino acids. The DNA of the CDR3 is TGTGCCAGCAGCTCGCCAGAAATAGCCAAAAACATTCAGTACTTC. This translates into CASSSPEIAKNIQYF.

This clone was recorded once. This chain links TRBV30 with TRBJ1-5; D perhaps matches TRBD1 (6 bases). Germline assignment: CDR1 GTSNPN and CDR2 SVGIG (reference sequence). The CDR3 sequence is 15 residues long. The V gene lost 0 bases and the J gene lost 0 bases, with 9 bases spanning the gap. The DNA for the CDR3 is TGTGCCTGGAGTGTAGGGGGTTCTAGCAATCAGCCCCAGCATTTT. This sequence encodes CAWSVGGSSNQPQHF.

This chain's CDR3 is CASRDWTYNEQFF. The CDR3 DNA reads TGTGCCAGTAGGGACTGGACTTACAATGAGCAGTTCTTC. The rearrangement joins TRBV27 to TRBJ2-1; D is perhaps TRBD2 (6 bases). CDR3 length equals 13 residues. Trimming left V 9 bases short and J 4 bases short, with 13 bases between. CDR1 MNHEY and CDR2 SMNVEV come from the germline V gene (reference sequence).

In its sample, this clone was seen once. The chain employs TRBV7-2 and TRBJ2-7; 13 bases are shared with TRBD2. TRBJ2-5 matches the DNA end more closely, so the J call is doubtful. CDR3 length: 17 residues. Looked up from germline, CDR1 is SGHTA and CDR2 is FQGNSA. The CDR3 nucleotides are TGTGCCAGCAGCTCCAAAGGGACTAGCGGGATGGGGGAGACCCAGTACTTC. As protein: CASSSKGTSGMGETQYF.

The rearrangement joins TRBV11-3 to TRBJ2-3; 12 nucleotides line up with TRBD2. The V gene end was trimmed by 5 bases and the J gene end by 1 base; junction bases not matched to a gene: 1. The CDR3 totals 15 residues. Germline V gene lookup returns CDR1 SGHNT and CDR2 YENEEA. The CDR3 sequence: CASSLAGGRTDTQYF. DNA of the CDR3: TGTGCCAGCAGCCTAGCGGGAGGGCGCACAGATACGCAGTATTTT.

The rearrangement links TRBV30 to TRBJ1-5, with D maybe TRBD1 (6 bases). Germline V gene lookup returns CDR1 GTSNPN and CDR2 SVGIG (reference sequence). V was pared by 0 bases and J by 6 bases, with 9 bases between. The CDR3 runs to 13 residues. CDR3 DNA: TGTGCCTGGAGTGTACAGGGACGTCAGCCCCAGCATTTT. It translates to CAWSVQGRQPQHF. The full variable domain, with the rest looked up from reference TRBV30 and TRBJ1-5, is SQTIHQWPATLVQPVGSPLSLECTVEGTSNPNLYWYRQAAGRGLQLLFYSVGIGQISSEVPQNLSASRPQDRQFILSSKKLLLSDSGFYLCAWSVQGRQPQHFGDGTRLSIL.

The gene calls are TRBV7-7 and TRBJ2-7; D remains unclear. With 1 base removed from V and 5 bases from J, the gap between germline ends came to 12 bases. The length of the CDR3 is 14 residues. Germline values: CDR1 SSHAT, CDR2 FNYEAQ (reference sequence). The CDR3 region is CASSLEASSHEQYF. The CDR3 region has the DNA TGTGCCAGCAGCTTAGAAGCTAGTTCTCACGAGCAGTACTTC.

The chain joins TRBV7-9 to TRBJ2-1; the D gene is possibly TRBD2 (6 bases). The germline V gene encodes CDR1 SEHNR and CDR2 FQNEAQ (reference sequence). This CDR3 is built from 12 residues. The V end was cut by 6 bases, the J end by 8 bases, with 11 bases between. The CDR3 DNA is TGTGCCAGCAGACGGGGGTCGGATGAGCAGTTCTTC. Its protein is CASRRGSDEQFF.

The V call is TRBV5-1, the J call TRBJ2-7; the match to TRBD2 covers 15 bases. CDR1 and CDR2 (germline): SGHRS, YFSETQ. The ends lost 4 bases at V and 6 bases at J; junction bases unmatched: 8. The CDR3 extends over 16 amino acids. DNA of the CDR3: TGCGCCAGCAGCCCAGGACTAGCGGGAGGGTGGGGCGAGCAGTACTTC. Protein sequence: CASSPGLAGGWGEQYF.

V and J are TRBV5-1 and TRBJ2-7, with TRBD2 matching over 15 bases. The CDR3 has 16 amino acids. CDR1 SGHRS and CDR2 YFSETQ come from the germline V gene. V lost 4 bases and J lost 5; bases outside the gene matches: 7. As DNA, the CDR3 is TGCGCCAGCAGCACGGGACTAGCGGGAGGTGAGAACGAGCAGTACTTC. It encodes CASSTGLAGGENEQYF.

The rearrangement joins TRBV4-1 to TRBJ1-4; the match to TRBD1 covers 10 bases. This CDR3 region has 19 residues. CDR1 is MGHRA, CDR2 YSYEKL, per germline. The trim removed 2 bases at V and 3 bases at J, leaving 12 bases unmatched. In nucleotides, the CDR3 is TGCGCCAGCAGCCAACTGCCGGGACAGGGGACACCTCCTAATGAAAAACTGTTTTTT. Translation: CASSQLPGQGTPPNEKLFF.

This clone was detected a few times. The V and J genes are TRBV14 and TRBJ1-1; possibly TRBD1 for D (6 bases). This CDR3 contains 15 residues. V was cut by 2 bases and J by 2 bases, with 12 bases left in between. In germline, CDR1 is SGHDN, CDR2 FVKESK. This chain's CDR3 is CASSQIRQANTEAFF. The CDR3 DNA reads as TGTGCCAGCAGCCAAATCCGACAGGCCAACACTGAAGCTTTCTTT.